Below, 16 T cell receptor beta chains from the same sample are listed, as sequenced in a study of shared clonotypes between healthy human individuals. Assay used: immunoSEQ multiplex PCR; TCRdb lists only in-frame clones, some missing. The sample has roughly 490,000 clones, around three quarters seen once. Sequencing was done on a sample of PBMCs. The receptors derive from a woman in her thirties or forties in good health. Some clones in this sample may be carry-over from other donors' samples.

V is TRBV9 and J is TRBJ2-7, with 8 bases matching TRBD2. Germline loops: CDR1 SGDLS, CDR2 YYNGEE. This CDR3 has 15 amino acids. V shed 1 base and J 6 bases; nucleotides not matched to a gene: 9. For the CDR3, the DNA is TGTGCCAGCAGCGTATCGGGCGGGAGGACGGGCGAGCAGTACTTC. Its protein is CASSVSGGRTGEQYF. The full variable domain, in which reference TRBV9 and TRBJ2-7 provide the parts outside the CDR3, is DSGVTQTPKHLITATGQRVTLRCSPRSGDLSVYWYQQSLDQGLQFLIQYYNGEERAKGNILERFSAQQFPDLHSELNLSSLELGDSALYFCASSVSGGRTGEQYFGPGTRLTVT.

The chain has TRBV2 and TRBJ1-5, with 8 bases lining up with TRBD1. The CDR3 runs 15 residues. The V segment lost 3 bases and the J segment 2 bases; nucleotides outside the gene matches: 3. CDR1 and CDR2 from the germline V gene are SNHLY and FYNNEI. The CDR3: CASSDRGRGNQPQHF. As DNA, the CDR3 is TGTGCCAGCAGTGACAGGGGGCGCGGCAATCAGCCCCAGCATTTT.

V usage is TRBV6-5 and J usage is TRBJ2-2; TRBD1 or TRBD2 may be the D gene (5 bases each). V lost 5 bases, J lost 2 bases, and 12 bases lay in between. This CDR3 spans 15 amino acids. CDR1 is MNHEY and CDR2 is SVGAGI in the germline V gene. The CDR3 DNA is TGTGCCAGCAGTGCCGGGACCGTAAACACCGGGGAGCTGTTTTTT. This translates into CASSAGTVNTGELFF.

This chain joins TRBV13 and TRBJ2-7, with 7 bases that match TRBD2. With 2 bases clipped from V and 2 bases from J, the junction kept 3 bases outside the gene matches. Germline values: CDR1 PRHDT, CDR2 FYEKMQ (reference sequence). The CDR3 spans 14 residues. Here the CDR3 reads CASSLLAVPYEQYF. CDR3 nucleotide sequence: TGTGCCAGCAGCTTACTAGCGGTCCCCTACGAGCAGTACTTC.

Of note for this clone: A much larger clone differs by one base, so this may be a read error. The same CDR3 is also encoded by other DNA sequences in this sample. The CDR3 DNA sequence: TGTGCCAGCAGCGTAGCAGGGGACACTGAAGCTTTCTTT. It specifies CASSVAGDTEAFF. The V gene is TRBV9, the J gene TRBJ1-1, with D possibly being TRBD1 (6 bases). Germline V gives CDR1 SGDLS, CDR2 YYNGEE. The CDR3 covers 13 residues. Between the trimmed V and J ends, which lost 0 bases and 3 bases, there was a span of 6 bases.

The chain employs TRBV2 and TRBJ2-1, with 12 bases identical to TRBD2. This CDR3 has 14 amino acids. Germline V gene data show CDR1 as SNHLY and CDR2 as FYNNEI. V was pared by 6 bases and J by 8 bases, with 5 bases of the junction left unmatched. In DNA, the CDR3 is TGTGCCAGCAGGCGACTAGCGGGAGTCGATGAGCAGTTCTTC. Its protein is CASRRLAGVDEQFF.

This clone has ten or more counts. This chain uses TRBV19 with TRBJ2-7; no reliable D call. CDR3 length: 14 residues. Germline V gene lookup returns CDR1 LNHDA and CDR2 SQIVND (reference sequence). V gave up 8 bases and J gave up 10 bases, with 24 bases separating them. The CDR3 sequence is CASLVHTPSTRQYF. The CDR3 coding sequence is TGTGCCAGTTTGGTCCATACGCCCTCCACCCGACAGTACTTC.

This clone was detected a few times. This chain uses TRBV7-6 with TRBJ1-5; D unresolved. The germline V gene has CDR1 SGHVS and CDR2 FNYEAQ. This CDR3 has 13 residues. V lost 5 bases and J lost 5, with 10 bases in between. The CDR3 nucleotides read TGTGCCAGCAGCGACGGTGAGGATCAGCCCCAGCATTTT. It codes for CASSDGEDQPQHF.

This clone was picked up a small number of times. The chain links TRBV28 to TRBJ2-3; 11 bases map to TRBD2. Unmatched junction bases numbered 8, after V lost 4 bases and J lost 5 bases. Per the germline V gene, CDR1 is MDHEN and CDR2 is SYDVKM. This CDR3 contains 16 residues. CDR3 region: CASSSPGLAVRDTQYF. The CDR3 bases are TGTGCCAGCAGTTCCCCGGGACTAGCGGTTCGAGATACGCAGTATTTT.

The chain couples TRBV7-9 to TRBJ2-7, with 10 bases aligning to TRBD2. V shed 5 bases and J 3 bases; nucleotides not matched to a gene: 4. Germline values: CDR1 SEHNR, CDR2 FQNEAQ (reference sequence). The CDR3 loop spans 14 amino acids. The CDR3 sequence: CASSHGLADYEQYF. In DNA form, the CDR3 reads TGTGCCAGCAGCCACGGACTAGCGGACTACGAGCAGTACTTC.

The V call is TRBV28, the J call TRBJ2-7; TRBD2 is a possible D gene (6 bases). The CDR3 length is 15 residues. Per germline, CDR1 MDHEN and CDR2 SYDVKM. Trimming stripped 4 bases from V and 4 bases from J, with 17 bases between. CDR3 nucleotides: TGTGCCAGCAGTTCCCCCGGGAGCGGAGGGTACGAGCAGTACTTC. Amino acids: CASSSPGSGGYEQYF.

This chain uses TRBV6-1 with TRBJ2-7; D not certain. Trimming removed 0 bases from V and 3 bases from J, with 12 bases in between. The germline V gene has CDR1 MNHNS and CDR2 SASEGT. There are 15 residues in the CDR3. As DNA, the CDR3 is TGTGCCAGCAGTGAAGCGGCGCTTTCGAACTACGAGCAGTACTTC. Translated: CASSEAALSNYEQYF.

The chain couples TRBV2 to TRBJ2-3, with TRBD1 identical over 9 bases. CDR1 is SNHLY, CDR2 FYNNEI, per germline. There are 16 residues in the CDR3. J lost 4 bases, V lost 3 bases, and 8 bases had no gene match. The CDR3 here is CASSDLTGGGADTQYF. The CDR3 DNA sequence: TGTGCCAGCAGTGACCTAACAGGGGGCGGCGCAGATACGCAGTATTTT.

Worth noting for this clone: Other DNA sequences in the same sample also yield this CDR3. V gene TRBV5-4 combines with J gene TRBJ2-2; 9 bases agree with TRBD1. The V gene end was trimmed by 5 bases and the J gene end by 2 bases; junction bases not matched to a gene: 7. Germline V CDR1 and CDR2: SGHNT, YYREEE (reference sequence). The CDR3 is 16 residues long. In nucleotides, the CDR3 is TGTGCCAGCAGTTTGTCTACAGGGGGCAACACCGGGGAGCTGTTTTTT. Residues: CASSLSTGGNTGELFF.

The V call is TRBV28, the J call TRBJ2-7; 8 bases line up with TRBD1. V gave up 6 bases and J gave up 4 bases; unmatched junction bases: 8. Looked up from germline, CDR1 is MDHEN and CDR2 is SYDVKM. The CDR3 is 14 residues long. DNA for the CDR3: TGTGCCAGCAGAGAAGGACAGGGTAGATACGAGCAGTACTTC. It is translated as CASREGQGRYEQYF.

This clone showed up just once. The CDR3 region is CASSLGPGGRSYEQYF. The CDR3 DNA follows: TGTGCCAGCAGCTTAGGTCCGGGAGGGCGGTCGTACGAGCAGTACTTC. V gene TRBV11-2 combines with J gene TRBJ2-7; 8 nucleotides line up with TRBD2. The CDR3 extends over 16 amino acids. Germline CDR1 and CDR2: SGHAT and FQNNGV. With 1 base clipped from V and 4 bases from J, the junction kept 9 bases outside the gene matches.